These T cell receptor beta chains were read from a single sample in a study of Graves' ophthalmopathy and Graves' hyperthyroidism. TCRdb called the multiplex PCR reads again in MiXCR, with one record for every CDR3 protein. The sample holds a few hundred thousand distinct CDR3 sequences; less than 40% are singletons and the top ten take less than 4.5%. The specimen sequenced was peripheral blood or thyroid tissue (not recorded which). The receptors were sampled from an adult man with Graves' hyperthyroidism. The CDR3 runs from the conserved cysteine through the conserved F or W.

V gene,J gene,CDR3 protein
TRBV7-9,TRBJ1-2,CASSQAASIYGYTF
TRBV7-3,TRBJ2-3,CASSLANPTDTQYF
TRBV7-2,TRBJ2-7,CASSQVPGTSYEQYF
TRBV12-3/TRBV12-4,TRBJ1-2,CASSDTPRQGMGYTF
TRBV12-3/TRBV12-4,TRBJ1-5,CASSSGQPYSNQPQHF
TRBV7-9,TRBJ2-5,CASTPLGGETQYF
TRBV6-1,TRBJ2-5,CASSQTILSGGSQETQYF
TRBV6-1,TRBJ1-5,CASIATGSNQPQHF
TRBV20-1,TRBJ2-3,CSARDPRGRTDTQYF
TRBV12-3/TRBV12-4,TRBJ2-7,CASNSVPYEQYF
TRBV29-1,TRBJ2-5,CSADLAGGGETQYF
TRBV19,TRBJ2-2,CASSIQVLGRGQTGELFF
TRBV24-1,TRBJ2-7,CATSAGGSHEQYF
TRBV7-8,TRBJ1-6,CASSVTEEDGNNSPLHF
TRBV19,TRBJ2-7,CASSIEAGGSYEQYF
TRBV29-1,.,CSVGAGVGNEQFF
TRBV5-4,TRBJ2-5,CASSLVWGDQETQYF
TRBV29-1,TRBJ2-7,CSVEVEPPDRGLGEQHF
TRBV6-5,TRBJ2-5,CASSYGAGRQETQYF
TRBV14,TRBJ1-2,CASSETWDYGYTF
TRBV7-3,.,CASSGTGGYNEQFF
TRBV6-6,TRBJ2-7,CASSSTGTTSEQYF
TRBV2,TRBJ2-7,CASSDPLGVYGQYF
TRBV7-2,TRBJ2-7,CASSVLAGASEQYF
TRBV29-1,.,CSVGSLAGGLGEQFF
TRBV13,TRBJ2-5,CASSSGGLVEETQYF
TRBV7-9,.,CASSFLAGGGNEQFF
TRBV7-9,TRBJ2-5,CASSPQLAGGLGETQYF
TRBV5-1,TRBJ2-7,CASSLGVGPGSYEQYF
TRBV12-3/TRBV12-4,TRBJ2-7,CASSLWDRNYEQYF
TRBV20-1,TRBJ1-2,CSARTPPTSQGAYGYTF
TRBV19,TRBJ1-5,CASSMIRSAEVYQPQHF
TRBV29-1,TRBJ2-5,CSVTWDSETQYF
TRBV7-9,TRBJ2-7,CALGTGPLGEQYF
TRBV27,TRBJ2-7,CASSPRQNWGEQYF
TRBV3-1,TRBJ2-7,CASSQDRDRPYEQYF
TRBV10-3,TRBJ1-2,CASGTGGSYGYTF
TRBV6-5,TRBJ2-7,CASTPRGWPISYEQYF
TRBV12-3/TRBV12-4,TRBJ2-7,CASRGGSGTDLSYEQYF
TRBV7-9,TRBJ2-7,CASSSETGEQYF
TRBV11-2,TRBJ1-2,CASSFPRFGYGYTF
TRBV19,TRBJ1-5,CASSVPGTGGIQPQHF
TRBV7-2,TRBJ2-5,CASSRGDTRGETQYF
TRBV5-1,TRBJ2-5,CASSNEETQYF
TRBV11-2,TRBJ2-3,CASSPPRPAGEIDTQYF
TRBV7-9,TRBJ1-1,CASSFGAVNTEAFF
TRBV20-1,TRBJ1-1,CSARDPRAFGTEAFF
TRBV20-1,TRBJ1-1,CSARGKQGALTEAFF
TRBV20-1,TRBJ2-7,CSVRAIGRKYEQYF
TRBV7-7,TRBJ1-2,CASSLGGSGDGYTF
TRBV7-2,TRBJ1-2,CASSLARAGINNYGYTF
TRBV25-1,TRBJ1-3,CASRAVGGGNTIYF
TRBV2,TRBJ2-7,CASSEPGTSYEQYF
TRBV10-3,TRBJ2-5,CAIRSGAETQYF
TRBV29-1,TRBJ1-2,CSEAYRGRYGYTF
TRBV28,TRBJ2-5,CASSSTEETQYF
TRBV4-1,TRBJ2-7,CASSQSTGFDSYEQYF
TRBV18,TRBJ1-4,CASSPGQPNEKLFF
TRBV7-8,TRBJ2-7,CASSLASGNYNEQYF